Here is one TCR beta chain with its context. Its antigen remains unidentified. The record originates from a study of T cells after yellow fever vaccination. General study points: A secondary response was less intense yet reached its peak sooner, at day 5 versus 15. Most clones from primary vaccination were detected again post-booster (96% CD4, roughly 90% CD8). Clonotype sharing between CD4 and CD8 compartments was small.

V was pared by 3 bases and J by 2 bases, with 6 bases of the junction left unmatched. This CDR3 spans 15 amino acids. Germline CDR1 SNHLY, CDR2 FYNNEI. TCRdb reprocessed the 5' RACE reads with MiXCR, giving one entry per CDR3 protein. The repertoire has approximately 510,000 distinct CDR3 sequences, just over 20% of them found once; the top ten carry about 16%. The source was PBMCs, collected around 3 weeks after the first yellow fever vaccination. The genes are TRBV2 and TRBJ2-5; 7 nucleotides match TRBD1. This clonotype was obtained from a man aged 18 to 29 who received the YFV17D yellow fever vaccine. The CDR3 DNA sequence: TGTGCCAGCAGTGACCGGACAGGATGGCAAGAGACCCAGTACTTC. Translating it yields CASSDRTGWQETQYF.